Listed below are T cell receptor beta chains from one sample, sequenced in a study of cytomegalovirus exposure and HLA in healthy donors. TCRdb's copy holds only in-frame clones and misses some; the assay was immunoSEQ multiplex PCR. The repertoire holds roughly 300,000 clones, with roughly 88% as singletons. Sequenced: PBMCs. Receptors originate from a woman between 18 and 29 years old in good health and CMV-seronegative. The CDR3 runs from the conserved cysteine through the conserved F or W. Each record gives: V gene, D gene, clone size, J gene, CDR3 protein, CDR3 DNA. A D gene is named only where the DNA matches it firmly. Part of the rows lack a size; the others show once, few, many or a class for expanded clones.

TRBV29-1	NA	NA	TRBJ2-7	CSVAPLQGSYEQYF	TGCAGCGTCGCCCCGCTACAGGGCTCCTACGAGCAGTACTTC
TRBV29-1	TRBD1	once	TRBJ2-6	CSVPGTAHSGANVLTF	TGCAGCGTCCCCGGGACAGCCCACTCTGGGGCCAACGTCCTGACTTTC
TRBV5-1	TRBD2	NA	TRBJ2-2	CASREGLGVGELFF	TGCGCCAGCAGAGAGGGACTAGGGGTCGGGGAGCTGTTTTTT
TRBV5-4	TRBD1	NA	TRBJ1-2	CASTAGTGTSYGYTF	TGTGCCAGCACCGCGGGGACAGGCACGTCTTATGGCTACACCTTC
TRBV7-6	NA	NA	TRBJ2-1	CASSPYGDEQFF	TGTGCCAGCAGCCCCTACGGAGATGAGCAGTTCTTC
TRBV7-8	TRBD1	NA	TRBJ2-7	CASTPGTGQYF	TGTGCCAGCACCCCCGGGACAGGGCAATACTTC
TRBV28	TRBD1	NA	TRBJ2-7	CASSWTGVYEQYF	TGTGCCAGCAGCTGGACAGGGGTCTACGAGCAGTACTTC
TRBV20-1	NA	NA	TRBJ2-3	CSARDLETQYF	TGCAGTGCTAGAGACCTAGAAACGCAGTATTTT
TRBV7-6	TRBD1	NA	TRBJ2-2	CASSRGQGGTGELFF	TGTGCCAGCAGCCGGGGACAGGGAGGTACCGGGGAGCTGTTTTTT
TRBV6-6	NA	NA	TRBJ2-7	CASSRMTSSYEQYF	TGTGCCAGCAGCCGTATGACTAGCTCCTACGAGCAGTACTTC
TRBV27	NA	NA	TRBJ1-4	CASRPLRATNEKLFF	TGTGCCAGCAGGCCGCTCAGGGCTACTAATGAAAAACTGTTTTTT
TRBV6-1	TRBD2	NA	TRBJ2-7	CASSETLAGVDEQYF	TGTGCCAGCAGTGAAACCCTAGCGGGAGTGGACGAGCAGTACTTC
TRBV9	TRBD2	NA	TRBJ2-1	CASSVGGGINEQFF	TGTGCCAGCAGCGTAGGGGGAGGGATCAATGAGCAGTTCTTC
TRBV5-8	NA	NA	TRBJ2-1	CASSMGAVSYNEQFF	TGTGCCAGCAGCATGGGGGCAGTCTCCTACAATGAGCAGTTCTTC
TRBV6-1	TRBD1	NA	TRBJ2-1	CASSEQGARVDEQFF	TGTGCCAGCAGCGAACAGGGGGCGCGGGTTGATGAGCAGTTCTTC
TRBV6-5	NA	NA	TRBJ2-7	CASSYSDSSSYEQYF	TGTGCCAGCAGTTACTCGGATAGCTCTTCCTACGAGCAGTACTTC
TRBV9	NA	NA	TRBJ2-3	CASSLSSTDTQYF	TGTGCCAGCAGCCTCTCTAGCACAGATACGCAGTATTTT
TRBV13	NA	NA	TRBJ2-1	CASSPGQNNEQFF	TGTGCCAGCAGCCCCGGACAAAACAATGAGCAGTTCTTC
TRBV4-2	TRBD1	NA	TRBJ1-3	CASSQGTGNGNTIYF	TGTGCCAGCAGCCAAGGGACAGGGAATGGAAACACCATATATTTT
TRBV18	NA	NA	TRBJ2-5	CASSPQGYAGETQYF	TGTGCCAGCTCACCACAGGGGTACGCCGGGGAGACCCAGTACTTC
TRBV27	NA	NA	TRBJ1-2	CASRDSGGGGYTF	TGTGCCAGCAGAGACTCGGGGGGAGGTGGCTACACCTTC
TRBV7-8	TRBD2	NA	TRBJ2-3	CASSVAGVQDTQYF	TGTGCCAGTTCCGTAGCGGGAGTACAAGATACGCAGTATTTT
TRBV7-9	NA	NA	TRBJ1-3	CASSPAGAADSGNTIYF	TGTGCCAGCAGCCCGGCAGGGGCCGCTGACTCAGGAAACACCATATATTTT
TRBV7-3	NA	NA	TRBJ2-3	CASSLTGGTDTQYF	TGTGCCAGCAGCTTAACGGGGGGTACAGATACGCAGTATTTT
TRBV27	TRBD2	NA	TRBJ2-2	CASGPGTSTGELFF	TGTGCCAGCGGGCCCGGGACTAGCACCGGGGAGCTGTTTTTT
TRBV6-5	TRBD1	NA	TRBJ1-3	CASSPDRVSGNTIYF	TGTGCCAGCAGCCCGGACAGGGTCTCTGGAAACACCATATATTTT
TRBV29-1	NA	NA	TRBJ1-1	CSVEKGAGGTEAFF	TGCAGCGTTGAAAAAGGGGCCGGGGGCACTGAAGCTTTCTTT
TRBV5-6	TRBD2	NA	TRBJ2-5	CASSSATSALETQYF	TGTGCCAGCAGCTCTGCGACTAGCGCCTTGGAGACCCAGTACTTC
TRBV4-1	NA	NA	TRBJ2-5	CASSQEPGRHQETQYF	TGCGCCAGCAGCCAAGAACCCGGGAGACACCAAGAGACCCAGTACTTC
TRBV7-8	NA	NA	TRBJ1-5	CASSLSRAGQPQHF	TGTGCCAGCAGCTTAAGTCGGGCAGGGCAGCCCCAGCATTTT
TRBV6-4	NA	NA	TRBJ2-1	CASRPSASSYNEQFF	TGTGCCAGCAGACCTAGCGCGAGCTCCTACAATGAGCAGTTCTTC
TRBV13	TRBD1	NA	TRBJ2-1	CASSSRTGRTNNEQFF	TGTGCCAGCAGCTCACGGACAGGGCGGACGAACAATGAGCAGTTCTTC
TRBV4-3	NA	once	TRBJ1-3	CASSRGSGNTIYF	TGCGCCAGCAGCCGAGGCTCTGGAAACACCATATATTTT
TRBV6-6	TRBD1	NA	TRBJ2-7	CASSGTGGYEQYF	TGTGCCAGCAGTGGGACAGGGGGGTACGAGCAGTACTTC
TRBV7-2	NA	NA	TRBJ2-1	CASSYYSGTYNEQFF	TGTGCCAGCAGCTATTATTCAGGGACCTACAATGAGCAGTTCTTC
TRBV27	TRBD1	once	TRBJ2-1	CASSSPTGQGGDEQFF	TGTGCCAGCAGTTCACCCACGGGACAGGGGGGCGATGAGCAGTTCTTC
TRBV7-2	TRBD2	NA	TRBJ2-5	CASSSGLAALGETQYF	TGTGCCAGCAGCTCAGGACTAGCGGCCCTGGGGGAGACCCAGTACTTC
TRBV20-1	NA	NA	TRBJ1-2	CSVAGQYGYTF	TGCAGTGTTGCAGGGCAGTATGGCTACACCTTC
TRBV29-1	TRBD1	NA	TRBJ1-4	CSARTGPTNEKLFF	TGCAGCGCCCGGACAGGCCCAACTAATGAAAAACTGTTTTTT
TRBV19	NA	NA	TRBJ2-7	CASSIGLPLLTGGGYEQYF	TGTGCCAGTAGTATTGGACTCCCGCTCTTGACAGGCGGGGGCTACGAGCAGTACTTC
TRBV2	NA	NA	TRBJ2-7	CASNRQGGLYEQYF	TGTGCCAGCAACAGACAGGGAGGCCTCTACGAGCAGTACTTC
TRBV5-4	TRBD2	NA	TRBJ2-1	CASSLNSGSYNEQFF	TGTGCCAGCAGCTTGAATAGCGGGAGCTACAATGAGCAGTTCTTC
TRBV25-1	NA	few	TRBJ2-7	CASSDGANEQYF	TGTGCCAGCAGTGATGGGGCTAACGAGCAGTACTTC
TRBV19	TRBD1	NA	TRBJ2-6	CASTRDRGPSGANVLTF	TGTGCCAGTACGCGGGACAGGGGACCTTCTGGGGCCAACGTCCTGACTTTC
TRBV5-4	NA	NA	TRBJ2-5	CASNSGVEETQYF	TGTGCCAGCAATTCGGGGGTGGAAGAGACCCAGTACTTC
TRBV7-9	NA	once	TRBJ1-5	CASSLGGGVEPQHF	TGTGCCAGCAGCTTAGGCGGGGGGGTGGAGCCCCAGCATTTT
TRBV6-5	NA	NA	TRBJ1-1	CASSYRGEAFF	TGTGCCAGCAGTTACCGGGGTGAAGCTTTCTTT
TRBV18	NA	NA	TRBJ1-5	CASTLGLNQPQHF	TGTGCCAGCACCCTGGGACTAAATCAGCCCCAGCATTTT
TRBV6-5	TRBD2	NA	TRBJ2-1	CASSYRGRTYNEQFF	TGTGCCAGCAGTTACCGCGGGAGGACCTACAATGAGCAGTTCTTC
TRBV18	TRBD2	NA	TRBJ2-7	CASSPETSAILGEQYF	TGTGCCAGCTCACCAGAGACTAGCGCGATACTGGGCGAGCAGTACTTC
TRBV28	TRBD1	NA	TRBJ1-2	CASSFLQGAASGYTF	TGTGCCAGCAGTTTCCTACAGGGGGCCGCTTCCGGCTACACCTTC